This TCR beta chain was found in a study of cytomegalovirus exposure and HLA in healthy donors. Study observations and caveats: Among TCR sequences, most were rare, though some public TCRs appeared in many donors.

CDR1 is MDHEN, CDR2 SYDVKM, per germline. The ends were cut back, 5 bases at V and 12 bases at J, with 23 bases in the middle. This CDR3 spans 15 amino acids. Some clones are missing from TCRdb's copy, which holds only in-frame ones; the method was immunoSEQ multiplex PCR. Among about 140,000 clones, 86% were seen once, and the ten largest hold under 3%. Concerning this clone itself: Its antigen is as yet unknown.

The sample was PBMCs. The chain employs TRBV28 and TRBJ1-5; D ambiguous. This TCR derives from a man between 18 and 35 years old in good health and CMV-seronegative. CDR3 DNA: TGTGCCAGCAGTCGCGGAGAGCGAAGTATAGCAAACCAGCATTTT. Its protein product is CASSRGERSIANQHF.